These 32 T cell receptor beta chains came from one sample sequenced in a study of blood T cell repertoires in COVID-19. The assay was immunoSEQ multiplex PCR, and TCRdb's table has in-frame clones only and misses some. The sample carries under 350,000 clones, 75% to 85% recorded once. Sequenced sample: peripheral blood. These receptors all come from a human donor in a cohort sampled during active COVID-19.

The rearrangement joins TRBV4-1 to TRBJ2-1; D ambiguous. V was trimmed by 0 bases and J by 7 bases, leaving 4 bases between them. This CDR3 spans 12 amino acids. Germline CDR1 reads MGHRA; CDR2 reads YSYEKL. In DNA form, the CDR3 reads TGCGCCAGCAGCCAAGATAAAAATGAGCAGTTCTTC. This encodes CASSQDKNEQFF.

The CDR3 nucleotides read TGTGCCAGTAGTTCTTCTACAGGGAACATTCAGTACTTC. Protein product: CASSSSTGNIQYF. The chain links TRBV19 to TRBJ2-4; TRBD1 is a possible D gene (6 bases). The CDR3 is made up of 13 amino acids. V lost 5 bases and J 7 bases, leaving 12 bases between the germline ends. Per the germline V gene, CDR1 is LNHDA and CDR2 is SQIVND (reference sequence).

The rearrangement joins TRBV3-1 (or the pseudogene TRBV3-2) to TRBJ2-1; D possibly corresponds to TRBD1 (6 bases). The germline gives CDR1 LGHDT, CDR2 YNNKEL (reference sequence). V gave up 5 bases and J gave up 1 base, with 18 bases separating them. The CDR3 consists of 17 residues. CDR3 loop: CASSENNRERSYNEQFF. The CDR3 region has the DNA TGTGCCAGCAGCGAAAATAACAGGGAAAGGTCCTACAATGAGCAGTTCTTC.

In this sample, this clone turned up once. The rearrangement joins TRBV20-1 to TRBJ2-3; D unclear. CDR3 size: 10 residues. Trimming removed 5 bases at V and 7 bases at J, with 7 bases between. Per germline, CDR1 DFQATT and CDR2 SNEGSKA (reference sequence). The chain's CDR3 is CSAVENTQYF. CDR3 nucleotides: TGCAGTGCTGTAGAGAATACGCAGTATTTT.

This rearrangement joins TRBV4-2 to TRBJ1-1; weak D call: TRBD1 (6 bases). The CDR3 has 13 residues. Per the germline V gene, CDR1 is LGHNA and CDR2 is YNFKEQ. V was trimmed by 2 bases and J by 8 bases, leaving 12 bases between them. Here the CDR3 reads CASSQPEGVEAFF. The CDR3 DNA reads TGTGCCAGCAGCCAACCCGAGGGGGTAGAAGCTTTCTTT.

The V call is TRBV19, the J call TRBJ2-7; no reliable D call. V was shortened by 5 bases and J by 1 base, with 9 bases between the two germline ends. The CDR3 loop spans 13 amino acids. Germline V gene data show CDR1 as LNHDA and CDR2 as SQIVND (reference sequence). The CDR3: CASSLTQSYEQYF. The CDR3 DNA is TGTGCCAGTAGTTTAACCCAGTCCTACGAGCAGTACTTC. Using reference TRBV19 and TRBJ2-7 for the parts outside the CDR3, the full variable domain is DGGITQSPKYLFRKEGQNVTLSCEQNLNHDAMYWYRQDPGQGLRLIYYSQIVNDFQKGDIAEGYSVSREKKESFPLTVTSAQKNPTAFYLCASSLTQSYEQYFGPGTRLTVT.

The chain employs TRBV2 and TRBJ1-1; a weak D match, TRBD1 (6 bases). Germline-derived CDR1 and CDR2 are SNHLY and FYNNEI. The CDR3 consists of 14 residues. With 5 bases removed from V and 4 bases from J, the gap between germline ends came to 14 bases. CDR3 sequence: CASSRVRGGTEAFF. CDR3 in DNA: TGTGCCAGCAGTCGAGTCAGGGGCGGCACTGAAGCTTTCTTT.

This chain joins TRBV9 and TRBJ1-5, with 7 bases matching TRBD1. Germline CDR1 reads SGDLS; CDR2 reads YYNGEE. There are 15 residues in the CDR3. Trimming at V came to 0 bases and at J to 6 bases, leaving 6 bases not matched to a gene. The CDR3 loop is CASSVEGGAGQPQHF. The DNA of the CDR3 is TGTGCCAGCAGCGTAGAAGGGGGCGCAGGTCAGCCCCAGCATTTT.

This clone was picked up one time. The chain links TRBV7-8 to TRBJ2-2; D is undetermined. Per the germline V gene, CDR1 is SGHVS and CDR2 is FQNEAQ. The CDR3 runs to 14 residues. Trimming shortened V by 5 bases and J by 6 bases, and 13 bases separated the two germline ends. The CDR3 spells CASSPLLAAGELFF. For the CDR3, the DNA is TGTGCCAGCAGCCCGTTGCTGGCGGCCGGGGAGCTGTTTTTT.

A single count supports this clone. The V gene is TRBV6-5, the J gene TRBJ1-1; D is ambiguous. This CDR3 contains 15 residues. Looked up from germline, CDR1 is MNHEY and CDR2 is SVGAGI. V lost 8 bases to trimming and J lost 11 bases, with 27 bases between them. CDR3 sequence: CASPLRVGGNSYAFF. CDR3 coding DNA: TGTGCCAGCCCCCTGAGGGTAGGCGGCAATTCTTACGCTTTCTTT.

As DNA, the CDR3 is TGTGCCAGCAGCCCCGTAGGAGAAAACATTCAGTACTTC. Protein sequence: CASSPVGENIQYF. This chain connects TRBV13 to TRBJ2-4; D is unresolved. Germline V gene data show CDR1 as PRHDT and CDR2 as FYEKMQ (reference sequence). CDR3 length: 13 residues. Trimming stripped 5 bases from V and 5 bases from J, with 10 bases between.

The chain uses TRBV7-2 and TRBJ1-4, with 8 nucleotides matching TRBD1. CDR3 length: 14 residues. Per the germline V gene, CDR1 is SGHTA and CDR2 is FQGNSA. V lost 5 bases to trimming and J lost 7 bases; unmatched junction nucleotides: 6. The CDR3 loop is CASSTGQGSEKLFF. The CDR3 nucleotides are TGTGCCAGCAGCACAGGACAGGGTAGTGAAAAACTGTTTTTT.

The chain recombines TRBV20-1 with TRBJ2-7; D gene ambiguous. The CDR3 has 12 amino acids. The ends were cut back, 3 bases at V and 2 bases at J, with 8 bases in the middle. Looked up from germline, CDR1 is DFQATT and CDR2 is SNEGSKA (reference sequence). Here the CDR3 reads CSASPDTYEQYF. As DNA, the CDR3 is TGCAGTGCTAGTCCTGACACCTACGAGCAGTACTTC.

DNA for the CDR3: TGTGCCAGCAGTGATGAGGCTAATTCACCCCTCCACTTT. Amino acid sequence: CASSDEANSPLHF. V and J are TRBV6-6 and TRBJ1-6, with D uncertain. The CDR3 is made up of 13 amino acids. Trimming removed 5 bases at V and 6 bases at J, with 8 bases between. CDR1 and CDR2 (germline): MNHNY, SVGAGI (reference sequence).

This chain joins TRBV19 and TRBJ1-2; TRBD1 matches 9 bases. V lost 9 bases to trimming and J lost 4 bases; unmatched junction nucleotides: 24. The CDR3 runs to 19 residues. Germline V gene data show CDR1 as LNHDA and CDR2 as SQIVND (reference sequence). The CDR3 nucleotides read TGTGCCAGCCACGACCGGGAAGGACAGGGGACTCTCGGGCTCTATGGCTACACCTTC. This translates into CASHDREGQGTLGLYGYTF.

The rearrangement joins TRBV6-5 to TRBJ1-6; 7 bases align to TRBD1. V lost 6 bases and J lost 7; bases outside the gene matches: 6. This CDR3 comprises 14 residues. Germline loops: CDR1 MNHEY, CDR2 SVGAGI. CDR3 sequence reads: CASSQGQENSPLHF. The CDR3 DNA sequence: TGTGCCAGCAGCCAAGGACAGGAAAATTCACCCCTCCACTTT.

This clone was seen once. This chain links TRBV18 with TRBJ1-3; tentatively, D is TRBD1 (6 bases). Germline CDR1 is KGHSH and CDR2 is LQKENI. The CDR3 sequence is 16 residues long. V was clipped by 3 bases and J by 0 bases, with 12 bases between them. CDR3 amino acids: CASSPPGGHSGNTIYF. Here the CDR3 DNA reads TGTGCCAGCTCACCCCCCGGGGGGCACTCTGGAAACACCATATATTTT.

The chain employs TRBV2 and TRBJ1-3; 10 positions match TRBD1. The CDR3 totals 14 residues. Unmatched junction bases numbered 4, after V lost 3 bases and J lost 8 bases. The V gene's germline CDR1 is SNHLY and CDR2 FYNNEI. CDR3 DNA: TGTGCCAGCAGTGAGGGACAGGGGAGGGACACCATATATTTT. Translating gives CASSEGQGRDTIYF. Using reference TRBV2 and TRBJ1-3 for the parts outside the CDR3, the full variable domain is EPEVTQTPSHQVTQMGQEVILRCVPISNHLYFYWYRQILGQKVEFLVSFYNNEISEKSEIFDDQFSVERPDGSNFTLKIRSTKLEDSAMYFCASSEGQGRDTIYFGEGSWLTVV.

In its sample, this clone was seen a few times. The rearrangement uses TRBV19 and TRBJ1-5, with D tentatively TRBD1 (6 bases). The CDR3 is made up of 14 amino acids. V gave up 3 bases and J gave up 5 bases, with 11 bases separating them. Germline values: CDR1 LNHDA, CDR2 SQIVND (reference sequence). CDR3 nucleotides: TGTGCCAGTAGTATGGGCAGGGGATATCAGCCCCAGCATTTT. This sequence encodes CASSMGRGYQPQHF. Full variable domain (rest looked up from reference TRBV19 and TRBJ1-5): DGGITQSPKYLFRKEGQNVTLSCEQNLNHDAMYWYRQDPGQGLRLIYYSQIVNDFQKGDIAEGYSVSREKKESFPLTVTSAQKNPTAFYLCASSMGRGYQPQHFGDGTRLSIL.

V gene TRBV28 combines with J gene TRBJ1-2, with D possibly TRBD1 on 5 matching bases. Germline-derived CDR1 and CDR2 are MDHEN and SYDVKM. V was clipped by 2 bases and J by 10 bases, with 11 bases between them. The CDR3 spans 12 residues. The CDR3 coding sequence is TGTGCCAGCAGTTTACAGGGCCGGGTCTACACCTTC. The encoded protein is CASSLQGRVYTF.

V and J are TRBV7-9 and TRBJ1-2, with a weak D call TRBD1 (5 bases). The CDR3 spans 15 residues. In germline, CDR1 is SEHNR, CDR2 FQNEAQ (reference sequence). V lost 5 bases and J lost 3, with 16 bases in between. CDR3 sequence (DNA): TGTGCCAGCAGCCAAGGCGGACAATGGGACTATGGCTACACCTTC. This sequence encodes CASSQGGQWDYGYTF.

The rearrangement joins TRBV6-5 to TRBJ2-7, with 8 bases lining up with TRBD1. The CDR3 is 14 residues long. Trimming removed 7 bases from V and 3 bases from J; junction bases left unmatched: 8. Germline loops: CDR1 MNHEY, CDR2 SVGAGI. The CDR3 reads CASTSGTGNYEQYF. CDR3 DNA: TGTGCCAGCACCTCCGGGACAGGCAACTACGAGCAGTACTTC.

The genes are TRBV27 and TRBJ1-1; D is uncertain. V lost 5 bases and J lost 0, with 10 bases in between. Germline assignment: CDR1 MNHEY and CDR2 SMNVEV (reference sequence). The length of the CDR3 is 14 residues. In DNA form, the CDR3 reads TGTGCCAGCAGTCCCTTTGGGCTGAACACTGAAGCTTTCTTT. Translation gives CASSPFGLNTEAFF.

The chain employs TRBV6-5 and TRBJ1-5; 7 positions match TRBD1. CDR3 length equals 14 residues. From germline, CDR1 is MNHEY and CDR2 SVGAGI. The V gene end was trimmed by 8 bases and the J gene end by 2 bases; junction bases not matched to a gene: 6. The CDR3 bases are TGTGCCAGCTTAGGGGGCTTGGGCAATCAGCCCCAGCATTTT. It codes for CASLGGLGNQPQHF.

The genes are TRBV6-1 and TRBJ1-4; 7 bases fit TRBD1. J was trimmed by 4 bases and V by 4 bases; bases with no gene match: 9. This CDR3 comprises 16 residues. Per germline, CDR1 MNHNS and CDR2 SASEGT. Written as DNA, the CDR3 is TGTGCCAGCAGTGCCGGGACAGATCTGGGTAATGAAAAACTGTTTTTT. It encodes CASSAGTDLGNEKLFF.

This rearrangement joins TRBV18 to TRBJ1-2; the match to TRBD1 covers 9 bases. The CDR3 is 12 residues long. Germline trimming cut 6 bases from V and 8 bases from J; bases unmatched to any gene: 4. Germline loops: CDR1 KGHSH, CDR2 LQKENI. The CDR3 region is CASSGTGYGYTF. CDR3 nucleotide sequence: TGTGCCAGCTCCGGGACAGGGTACGGCTACACCTTC.

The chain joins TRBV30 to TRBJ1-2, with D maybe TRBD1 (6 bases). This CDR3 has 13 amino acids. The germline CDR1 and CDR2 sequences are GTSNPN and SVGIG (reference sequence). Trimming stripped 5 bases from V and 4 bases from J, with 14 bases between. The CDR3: CAWEGTYGYGYTF. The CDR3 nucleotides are TGTGCCTGGGAAGGGACATACGGCTATGGCTACACCTTC.

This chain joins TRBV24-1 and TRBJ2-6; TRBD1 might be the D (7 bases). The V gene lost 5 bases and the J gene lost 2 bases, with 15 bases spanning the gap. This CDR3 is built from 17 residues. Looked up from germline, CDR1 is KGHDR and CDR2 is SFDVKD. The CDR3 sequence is CATSGTTGEAGANVLTF. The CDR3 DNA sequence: TGTGCCACCAGTGGTACAACAGGGGAGGCTGGGGCCAACGTCCTGACTTTC.

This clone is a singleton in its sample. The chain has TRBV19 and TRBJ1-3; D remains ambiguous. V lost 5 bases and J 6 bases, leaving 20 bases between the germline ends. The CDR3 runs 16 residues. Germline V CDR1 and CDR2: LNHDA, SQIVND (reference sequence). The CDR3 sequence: CASSLKGGSALNTIYF. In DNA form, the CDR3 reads TGTGCCAGTAGTTTAAAGGGAGGGTCCGCGTTAAACACCATATATTTT.

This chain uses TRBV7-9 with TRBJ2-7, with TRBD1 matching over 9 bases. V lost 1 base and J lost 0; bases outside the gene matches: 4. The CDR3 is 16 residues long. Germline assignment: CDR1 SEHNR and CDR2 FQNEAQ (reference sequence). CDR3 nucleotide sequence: TGTGCCAGCAGCTTAGGACAGGGGGTGAGCTCCTACGAGCAGTACTTC. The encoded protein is CASSLGQGVSSYEQYF.

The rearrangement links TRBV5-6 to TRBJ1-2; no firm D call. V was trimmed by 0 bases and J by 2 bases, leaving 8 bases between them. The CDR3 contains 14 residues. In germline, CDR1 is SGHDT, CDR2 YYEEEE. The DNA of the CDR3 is TGTGCCAGCAGCTTGGGGCAGATAAACTATGGCTACACCTTC. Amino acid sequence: CASSLGQINYGYTF.

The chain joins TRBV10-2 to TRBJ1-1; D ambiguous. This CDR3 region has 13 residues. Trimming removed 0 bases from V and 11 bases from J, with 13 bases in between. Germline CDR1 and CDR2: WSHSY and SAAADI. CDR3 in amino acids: CASSESGYSAAFF. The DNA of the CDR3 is TGCGCCAGCAGTGAGTCGGGGTATAGCGCCGCTTTCTTT.